This TCR beta chain was obtained from a study of T cells in Graves' hyperthyroidism and ophthalmopathy. Whole-study findings and limits: The blood repertoire included most of the expanded thyroid clonotypes above 0.001. The model made its ophthalmopathy prediction, and onset followed a median roughly 6.5 months later.

Researchers amplified the TCR beta CDR3 regions from RNA transcripts. During a first-round RT-PCR of the TCR CDR3, the HTBI primer set was used. Each CDR3 protein is one row after TCRdb ran MiXCR on the multiplex PCR reads. The sample carries around 390,000 distinct CDR3 sequences, about 14% recorded once. Patients were excluded for uncontrolled infection, other autoimmune disease, pregnancy or lactation. Diagnoses used clinical symptoms, serum thyroxine and TRAb, thyroid ultrasound and orbital computed tomography. Germline V gene lookup returns CDR1 WNHNN and CDR2 SYGVQD (reference sequence). CDR3 length: 19 residues. V dropped 3 bases and J dropped 3; count of bases not matched to a gene: 12. The table lists this clonotype with a few counts. Its antigen is still unknown.

The sequence derives from a woman in her thirties with Graves' ophthalmopathy. The sample taken for sequencing was blood. This chain connects TRBV10-1 to TRBJ2-2; TRBD2 aligns across 11 bases. CDR3 sequence: CASSDWGLAVGQDTGELFF. The CDR3 bases are TGCGCCAGCAGTGACTGGGGACTAGCGGTGGGGCAGGACACCGGGGAGCTGTTTTTT.